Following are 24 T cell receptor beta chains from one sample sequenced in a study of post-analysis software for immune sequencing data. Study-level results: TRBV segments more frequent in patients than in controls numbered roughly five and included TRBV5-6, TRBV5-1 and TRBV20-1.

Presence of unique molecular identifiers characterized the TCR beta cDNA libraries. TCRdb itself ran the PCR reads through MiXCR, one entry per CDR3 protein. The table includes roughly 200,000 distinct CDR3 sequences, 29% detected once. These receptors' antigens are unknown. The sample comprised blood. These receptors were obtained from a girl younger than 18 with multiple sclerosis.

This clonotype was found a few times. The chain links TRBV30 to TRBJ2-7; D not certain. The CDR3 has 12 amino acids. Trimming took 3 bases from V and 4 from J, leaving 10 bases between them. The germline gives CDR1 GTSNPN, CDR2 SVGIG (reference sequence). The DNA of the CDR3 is TGTGCCTGGAGCGCGGCCTTTTACGAGCAGTACTTC. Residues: CAWSAAFYEQYF.

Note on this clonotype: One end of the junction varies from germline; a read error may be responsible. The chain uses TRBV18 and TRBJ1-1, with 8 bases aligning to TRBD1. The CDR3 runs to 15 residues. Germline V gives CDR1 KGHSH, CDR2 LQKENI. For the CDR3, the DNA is TGTGCCAGCTCACCTCGACAGGGGATGAACACTGAAGTTTTCTTT. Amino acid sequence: CASSPRQGMNTEVFF.

The CDR3 region is CASSASLGQGDGYTF. CDR3 DNA sequence: TGTGCCAGCAGCGCCTCGTTGGGACAGGGTGATGGCTACACCTTC. This rearrangement joins TRBV28 to TRBJ1-2; TRBD1 aligns across 9 bases. CDR1 MDHEN and CDR2 SYDVKM come from the germline V gene. The CDR3 has 15 amino acids. After removal of 6 bases from V and 6 bases from J, the junction contained 11 bases not matched to a gene.

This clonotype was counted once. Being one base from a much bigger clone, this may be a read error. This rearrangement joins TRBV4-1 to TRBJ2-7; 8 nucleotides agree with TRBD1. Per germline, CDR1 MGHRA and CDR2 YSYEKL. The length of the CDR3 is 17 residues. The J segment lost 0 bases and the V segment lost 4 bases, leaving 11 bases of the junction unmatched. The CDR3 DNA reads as TGCGCCAGCAGCCCAGATAGACAGGGGCGTCCCTCCTACGAGCAGTACTTC. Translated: CASSPDRQGRPSYEQYF.

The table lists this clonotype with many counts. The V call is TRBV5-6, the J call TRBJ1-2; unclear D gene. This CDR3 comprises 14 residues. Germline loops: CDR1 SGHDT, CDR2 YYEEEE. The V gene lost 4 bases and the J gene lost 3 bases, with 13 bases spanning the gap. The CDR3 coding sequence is TGTGCCAGCAGCCTCCGGGGTCGTGACTATGGCTACACCTTC. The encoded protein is CASSLRGRDYGYTF.

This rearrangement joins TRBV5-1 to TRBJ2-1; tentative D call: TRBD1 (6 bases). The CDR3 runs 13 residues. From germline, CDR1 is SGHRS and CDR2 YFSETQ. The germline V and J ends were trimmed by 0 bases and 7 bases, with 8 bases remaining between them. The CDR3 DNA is TGCGCCAGCAGCTTGGTTCAGGGGAATGAGCAGTTCTTC. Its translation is CASSLVQGNEQFF. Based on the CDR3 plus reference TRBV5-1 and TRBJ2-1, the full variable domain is KAGVTQTPRYLIKTRGQQVTLSCSPISGHRSVSWYQQTPGQGLQFLFEYFSETQRNKGNFPGRFSGRQFSNSRSEMNVSTLELGDSALYLCASSLVQGNEQFFGPGTRLTVL.

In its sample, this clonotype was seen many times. This CDR3 is CASSQQRGAGETQYF. The CDR3 nucleotides are TGTGCCAGCAGTCAACAACGAGGAGCGGGGGAGACCCAGTACTTC. This chain connects TRBV7-8 to TRBJ2-5; 7 nucleotides align to TRBD2. Trimming cost V 6 bases and J 5 bases; bases outside gene matches: 12. Germline CDR1 is SGHVS and CDR2 is FQNEAQ. The CDR3 contains 15 residues. Based on the CDR3 plus reference TRBV7-8 and TRBJ2-5, the full variable domain is GAGVSQSPRYKVAKRGQDVALRCDPISGHVSLFWYQQALGQGPEFLTYFQNEAQLDKSGLPSDRFFAERPEGSVSTLKIQRTQQEDSAVYLCASSQQRGAGETQYFGPGTRLLVL.

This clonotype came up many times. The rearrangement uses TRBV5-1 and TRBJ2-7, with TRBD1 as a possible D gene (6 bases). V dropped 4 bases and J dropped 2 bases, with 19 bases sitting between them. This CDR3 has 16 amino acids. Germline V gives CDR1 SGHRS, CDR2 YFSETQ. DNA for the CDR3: TGCGCCAGCAGCGGCCGGGACACGGGACCCACCTACGAGCAGTACTTC. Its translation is CASSGRDTGPTYEQYF.

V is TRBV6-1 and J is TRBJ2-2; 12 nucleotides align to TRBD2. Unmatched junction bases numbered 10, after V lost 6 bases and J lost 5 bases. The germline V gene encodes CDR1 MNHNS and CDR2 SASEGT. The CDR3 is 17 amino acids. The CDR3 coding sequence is TGTGCCAGCAGCCGGACGACTAGCGGGAGAGGGACCGGGGAGCTGTTTTTT. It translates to CASSRTTSGRGTGELFF.

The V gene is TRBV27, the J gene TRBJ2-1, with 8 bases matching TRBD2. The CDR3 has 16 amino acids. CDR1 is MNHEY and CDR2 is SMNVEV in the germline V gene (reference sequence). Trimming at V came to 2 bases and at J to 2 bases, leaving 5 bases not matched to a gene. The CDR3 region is CASSLVRGGTYNEQFF. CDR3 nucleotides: TGTGCCAGCAGTTTAGTTCGCGGGGGGACCTACAATGAGCAGTTCTTC.

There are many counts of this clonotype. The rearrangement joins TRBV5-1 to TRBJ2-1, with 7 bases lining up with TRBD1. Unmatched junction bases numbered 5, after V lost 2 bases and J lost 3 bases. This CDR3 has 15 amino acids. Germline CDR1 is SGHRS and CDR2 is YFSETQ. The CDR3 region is CASSLTGQIYNEQFF. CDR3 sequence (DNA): TGCGCCAGCAGCTTAACGGGACAGATCTACAATGAGCAGTTCTTC.

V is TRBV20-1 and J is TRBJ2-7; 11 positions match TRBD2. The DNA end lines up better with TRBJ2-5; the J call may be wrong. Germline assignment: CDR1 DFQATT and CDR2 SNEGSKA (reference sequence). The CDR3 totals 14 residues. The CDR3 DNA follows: TGCAGTGCTCACGGGGGGACTAGCGGTGAGACCCAGTACTTC. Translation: CSAHGGTSGETQYF.

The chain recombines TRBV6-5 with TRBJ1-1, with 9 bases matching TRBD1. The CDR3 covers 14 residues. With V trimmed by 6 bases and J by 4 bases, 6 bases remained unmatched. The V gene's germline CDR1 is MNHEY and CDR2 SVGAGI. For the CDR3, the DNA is TGTGCCAGCAGGTCCGGGACAGGGATCACTGAAGCTTTCTTT. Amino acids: CASRSGTGITEAFF.

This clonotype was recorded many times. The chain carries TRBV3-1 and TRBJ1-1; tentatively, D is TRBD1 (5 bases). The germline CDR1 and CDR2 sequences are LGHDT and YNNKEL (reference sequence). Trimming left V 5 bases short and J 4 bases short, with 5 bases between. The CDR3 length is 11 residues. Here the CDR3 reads CASSRGTEAFF. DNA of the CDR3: TGTGCCAGCAGCAGGGGCACTGAAGCTTTCTTT.

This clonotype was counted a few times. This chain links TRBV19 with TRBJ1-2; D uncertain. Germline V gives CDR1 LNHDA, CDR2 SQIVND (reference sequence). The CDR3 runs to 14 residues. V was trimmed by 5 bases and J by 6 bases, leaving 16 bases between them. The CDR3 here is CASSALKGINGYTF. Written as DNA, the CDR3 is TGTGCCAGTAGTGCCCTCAAAGGGATAAATGGCTACACCTTC. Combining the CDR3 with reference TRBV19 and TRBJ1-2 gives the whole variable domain DGGITQSPKYLFRKEGQNVTLSCEQNLNHDAMYWYRQDPGQGLRLIYYSQIVNDFQKGDIAEGYSVSREKKESFPLTVTSAQKNPTAFYLCASSALKGINGYTFGSGTRLTVV.

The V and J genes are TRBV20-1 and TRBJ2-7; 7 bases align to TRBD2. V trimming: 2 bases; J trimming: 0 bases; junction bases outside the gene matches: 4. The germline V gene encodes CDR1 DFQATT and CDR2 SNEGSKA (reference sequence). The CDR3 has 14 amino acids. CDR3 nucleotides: TGCAGTGCTAGATATAGCGGGTACTCCTACGAGCAGTACTTC. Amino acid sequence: CSARYSGYSYEQYF.

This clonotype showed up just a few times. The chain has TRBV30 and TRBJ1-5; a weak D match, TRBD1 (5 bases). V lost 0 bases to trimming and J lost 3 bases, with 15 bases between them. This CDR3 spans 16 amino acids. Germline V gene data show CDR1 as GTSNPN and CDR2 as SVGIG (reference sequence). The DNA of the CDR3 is TGTGCCTGGAGTGTACGGGGGAGTGGGCACAATCAGCCCCAGCATTTT. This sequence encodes CAWSVRGSGHNQPQHF. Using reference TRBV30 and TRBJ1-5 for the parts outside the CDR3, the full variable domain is SQTIHQWPATLVQPVGSPLSLECTVEGTSNPNLYWYRQAAGRGLQLLFYSVGIGQISSEVPQNLSASRPQDRQFILSSKKLLLSDSGFYLCAWSVRGSGHNQPQHFGDGTRLSIL.

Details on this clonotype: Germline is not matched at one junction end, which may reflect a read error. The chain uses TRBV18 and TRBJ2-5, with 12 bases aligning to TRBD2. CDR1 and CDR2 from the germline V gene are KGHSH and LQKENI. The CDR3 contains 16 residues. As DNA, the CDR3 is TGTGCCAGCTCACCCGGGACTAGCGGGTACCAAGAGACCCAGCACTTC. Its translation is CASSPGTSGYQETQHF.

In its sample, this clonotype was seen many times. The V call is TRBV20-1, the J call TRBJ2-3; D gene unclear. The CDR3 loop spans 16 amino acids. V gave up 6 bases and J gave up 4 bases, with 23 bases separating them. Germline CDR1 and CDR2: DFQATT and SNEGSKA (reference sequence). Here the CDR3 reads CSAKPLAVGSADTQYF. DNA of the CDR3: TGCAGTGCCAAACCCTTAGCCGTGGGGTCGGCAGATACGCAGTATTTT.

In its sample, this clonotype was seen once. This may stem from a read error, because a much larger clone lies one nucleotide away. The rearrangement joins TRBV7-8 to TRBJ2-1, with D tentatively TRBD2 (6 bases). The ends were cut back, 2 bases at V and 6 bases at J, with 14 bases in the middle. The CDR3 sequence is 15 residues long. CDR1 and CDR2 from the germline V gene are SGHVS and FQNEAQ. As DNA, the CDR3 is TGTGCCAGCAGCTTAACGTTAGCGGAGACCAATGAGCAGTTCTTC. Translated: CASSLTLAETNEQFF.

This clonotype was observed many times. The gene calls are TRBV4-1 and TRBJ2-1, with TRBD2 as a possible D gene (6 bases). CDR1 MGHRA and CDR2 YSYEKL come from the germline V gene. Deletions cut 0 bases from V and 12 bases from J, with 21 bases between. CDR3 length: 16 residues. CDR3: CASSQEALAPRSRQFF. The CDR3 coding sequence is TGCGCCAGCAGCCAAGAAGCCCTAGCGCCGAGGTCACGGCAGTTCTTC.

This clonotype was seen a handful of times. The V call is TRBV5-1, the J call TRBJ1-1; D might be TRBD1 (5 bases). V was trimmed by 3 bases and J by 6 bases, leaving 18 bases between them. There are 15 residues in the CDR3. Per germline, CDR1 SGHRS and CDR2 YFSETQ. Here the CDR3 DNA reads TGCGCCAGCAGCTACTCATACGGACACTTTGCTGAAGCTTTCTTT. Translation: CASSYSYGHFAEAFF.

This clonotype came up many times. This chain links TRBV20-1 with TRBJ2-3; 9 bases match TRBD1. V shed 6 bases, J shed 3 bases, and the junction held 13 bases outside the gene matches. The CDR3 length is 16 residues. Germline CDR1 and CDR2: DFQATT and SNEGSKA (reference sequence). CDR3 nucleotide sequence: TGCAGTGCAAGAAATCCGGGACAGGGAACGACAGATACGCAGTATTTT. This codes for CSARNPGQGTTDTQYF.

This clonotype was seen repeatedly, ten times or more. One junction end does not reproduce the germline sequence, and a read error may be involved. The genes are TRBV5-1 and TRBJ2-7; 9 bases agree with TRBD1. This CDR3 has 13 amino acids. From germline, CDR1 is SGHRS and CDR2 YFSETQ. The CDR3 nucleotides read TGTGCCAGCAGTTTGGACAGGGGTTACGAGCAGTACTTC. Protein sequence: CASSLDRGYEQYF.